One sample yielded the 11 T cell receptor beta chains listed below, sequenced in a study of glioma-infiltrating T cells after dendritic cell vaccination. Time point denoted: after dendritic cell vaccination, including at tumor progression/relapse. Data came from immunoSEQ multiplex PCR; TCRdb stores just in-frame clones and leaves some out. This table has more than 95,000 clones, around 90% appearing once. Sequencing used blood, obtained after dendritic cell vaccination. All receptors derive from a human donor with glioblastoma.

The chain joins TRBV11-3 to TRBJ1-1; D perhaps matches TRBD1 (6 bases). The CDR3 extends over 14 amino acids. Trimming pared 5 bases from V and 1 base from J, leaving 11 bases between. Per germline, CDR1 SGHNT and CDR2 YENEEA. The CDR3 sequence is CASSGRTENTEAFF. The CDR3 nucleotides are TGTGCCAGCAGCGGTCGGACAGAGAACACTGAAGCTTTCTTT.

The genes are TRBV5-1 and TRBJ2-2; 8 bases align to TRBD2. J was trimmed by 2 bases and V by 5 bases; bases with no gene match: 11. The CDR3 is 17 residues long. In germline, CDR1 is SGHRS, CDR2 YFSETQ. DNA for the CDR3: TGCGCCAGCAGTAACCGGGGGGGGCTCTTAAACACCGGGGAGCTGTTTTTT. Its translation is CASSNRGGLLNTGELFF.

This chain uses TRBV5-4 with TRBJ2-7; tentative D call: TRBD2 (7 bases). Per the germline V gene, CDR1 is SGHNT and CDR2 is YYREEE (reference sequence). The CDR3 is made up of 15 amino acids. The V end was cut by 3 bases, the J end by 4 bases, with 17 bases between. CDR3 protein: CASSSLRGGRYEQYF. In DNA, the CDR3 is TGTGCCAGCAGCTCACTTAGGGGGGGCCGTTACGAGCAGTACTTC.

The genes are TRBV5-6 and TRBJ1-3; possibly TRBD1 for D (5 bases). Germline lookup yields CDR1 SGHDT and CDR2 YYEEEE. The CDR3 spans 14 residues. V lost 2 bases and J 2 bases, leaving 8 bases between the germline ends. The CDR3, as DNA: TGTGCCAGCAGCTTCGGCAGGGCTGGAAACACCATATATTTT. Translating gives CASSFGRAGNTIYF.

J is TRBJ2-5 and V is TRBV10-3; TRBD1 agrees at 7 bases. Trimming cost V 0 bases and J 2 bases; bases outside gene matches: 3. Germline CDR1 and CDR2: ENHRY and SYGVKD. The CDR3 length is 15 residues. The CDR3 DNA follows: TGTGCCATCAGTGAGTCTAGGGGGCCACAAGAGACCCAGTACTTC. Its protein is CAISESRGPQETQYF.

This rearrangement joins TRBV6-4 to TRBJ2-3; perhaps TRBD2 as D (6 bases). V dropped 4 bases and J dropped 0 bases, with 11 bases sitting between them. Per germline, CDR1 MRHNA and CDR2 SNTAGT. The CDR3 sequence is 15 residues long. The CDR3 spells CASSVGGASTDTQYF. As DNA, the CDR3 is TGTGCCAGCAGTGTTGGCGGGGCTAGCACAGATACGCAGTATTTT.

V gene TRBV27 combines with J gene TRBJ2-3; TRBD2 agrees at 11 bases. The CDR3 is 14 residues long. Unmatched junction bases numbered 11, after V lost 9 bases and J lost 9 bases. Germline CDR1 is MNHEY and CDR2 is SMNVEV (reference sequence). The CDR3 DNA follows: TGTGCCAGTACTCTAGCGGGGGGCGGCAGGACGCAGTATTTT. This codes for CASTLAGGGRTQYF.

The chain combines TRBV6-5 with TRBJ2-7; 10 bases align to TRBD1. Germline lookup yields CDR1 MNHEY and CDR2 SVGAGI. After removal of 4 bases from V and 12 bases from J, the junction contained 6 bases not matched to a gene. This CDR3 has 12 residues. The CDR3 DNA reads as TGTGCCAGCAGTTCTGGACAGGGGGTGCCGTACTTC. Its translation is CASSSGQGVPYF.

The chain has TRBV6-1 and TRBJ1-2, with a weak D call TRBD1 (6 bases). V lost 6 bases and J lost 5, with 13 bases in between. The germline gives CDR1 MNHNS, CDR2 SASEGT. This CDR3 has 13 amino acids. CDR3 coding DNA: TGTGCCAGCAGATCACAGGGTTGGTATGGCTACACCTTC. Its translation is CASRSQGWYGYTF.

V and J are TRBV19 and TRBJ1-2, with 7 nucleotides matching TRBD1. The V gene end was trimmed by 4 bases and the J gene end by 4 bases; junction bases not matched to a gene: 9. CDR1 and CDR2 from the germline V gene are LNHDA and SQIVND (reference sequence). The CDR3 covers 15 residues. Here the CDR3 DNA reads TGTGCCAGTAGTACTCTAGACAGGGACGGCTATGGCTACACCTTC. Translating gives CASSTLDRDGYGYTF.

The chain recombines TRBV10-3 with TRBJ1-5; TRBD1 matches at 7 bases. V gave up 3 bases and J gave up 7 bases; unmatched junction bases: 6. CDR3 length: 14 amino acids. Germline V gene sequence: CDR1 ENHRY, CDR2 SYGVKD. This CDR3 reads CAISEDRAKQPQHF. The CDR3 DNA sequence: TGTGCCATCAGTGAAGACAGGGCGAAACAGCCCCAGCATTTT.